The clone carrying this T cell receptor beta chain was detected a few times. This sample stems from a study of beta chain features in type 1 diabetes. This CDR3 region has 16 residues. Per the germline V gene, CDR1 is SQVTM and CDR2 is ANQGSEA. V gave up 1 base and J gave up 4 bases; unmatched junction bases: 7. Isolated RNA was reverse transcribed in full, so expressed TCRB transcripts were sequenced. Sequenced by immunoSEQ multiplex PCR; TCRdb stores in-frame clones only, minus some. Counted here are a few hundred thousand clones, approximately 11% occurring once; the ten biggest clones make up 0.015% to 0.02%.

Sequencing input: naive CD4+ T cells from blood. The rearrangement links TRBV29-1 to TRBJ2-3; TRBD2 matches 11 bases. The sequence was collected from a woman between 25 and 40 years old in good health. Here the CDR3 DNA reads TGCAGCGTTGAAGGCCCCCCGGGACTAGCGGCAGATACGCAGTATTTT. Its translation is CSVEGPPGLAADTQYF.